Presented here are 10 T cell receptor beta chains from one specimen sequenced in a study of blood T cells in healthy people across ages. PCR was performed a second time for about 7 to 11 cycles using a sample-barcoded 5' primer and a J-beta primer mix. TCRdb fed the 5' RACE reads into MiXCR, producing one record per CDR3 protein. Altogether 780,000 or so distinct CDR3 sequences are present, roughly 50% being singletons, with the ten largest covering approximately 40%. Input material: blood. The receptors originated from an older man in good health.

This clonotype was picked up one time. The V and J genes are TRBV10-3 and TRBJ1-5; TRBD1 might be the D (6 bases). Germline V gene lookup returns CDR1 ENHRY and CDR2 SYGVKD. Trimming pared 7 bases from V and 5 bases from J, leaving 15 bases between. This CDR3 has 14 residues. CDR3: CAIKEQGSDQPQHF. For the CDR3, the DNA is TGTGCCATCAAGGAACAGGGTTCGGATCAGCCCCAGCATTTT.

This clonotype was seen a handful of times. This chain uses TRBV11-2 with TRBJ2-1, with D possibly being TRBD2 (6 bases). The CDR3 is 17 amino acids. Germline V lookup: CDR1 SGHAT, CDR2 FQNNGV. Trimming took off 5 bases at V and 0 bases at J, with 17 bases between the two ends. In DNA, the CDR3 is TGTGCCAGCAGCGGCAACACGGCGGGAAGCTCCTACAATGAGCAGTTCTTC. It encodes CASSGNTAGSSYNEQFF.

This clonotype appeared a single time. The chain combines TRBV2 with TRBJ2-7; 8 nucleotides agree with TRBD1. The CDR3 is made up of 15 amino acids. Germline V CDR1 and CDR2: SNHLY, FYNNEI. The trim removed 5 bases at V and 2 bases at J, leaving 8 bases unmatched. The DNA of the CDR3 is TGTGCCAGCAGTAGGCCGGCAGGGGGCCCCTACGAGCAGTACTTC. Its protein product is CASSRPAGGPYEQYF.

This clonotype showed up just a few times. The chain is built from TRBV2 and TRBJ2-5, with TRBD2 identical over 8 bases. V lost 6 bases and J lost 5; bases outside the gene matches: 11. The CDR3 extends over 15 amino acids. Germline-derived CDR1 and CDR2 are SNHLY and FYNNEI. DNA for the CDR3: TGTGCCAGCAGATGGCGGGAGGCTGGTACCGAGACCCAGTACTTC. It is translated as CASRWREAGTETQYF. Full variable domain (rest looked up from reference TRBV2 and TRBJ2-5): EPEVTQTPSHQVTQMGQEVILRCVPISNHLYFYWYRQILGQKVEFLVSFYNNEISEKSEIFDDQFSVERPDGSNFTLKIRSTKLEDSAMYFCASRWREAGTETQYFGPGTRLLVL.

The rearrangement joins TRBV5-1 to TRBJ1-1, with D unresolved. CDR1 and CDR2 from the germline V gene are SGHRS and YFSETQ. V was cut by 0 bases and J by 1 base, with 13 bases left in between. CDR3 length: 16 residues. The CDR3 bases are TGCGCCAGCAGCTTGGCAATCGGGCAGGAGAACACTGAAGCTTTCTTT. This gives the protein CASSLAIGQENTEAFF.

This clonotype was seen a few times. The V and J genes are TRBV3-1 and TRBJ2-2; D possibly corresponds to TRBD1 (5 bases). Germline V gene lookup returns CDR1 LGHDT and CDR2 YNNKEL (reference sequence). CDR3 size: 15 residues. The V end was cut by 1 base, the J end by 7 bases, with 13 bases between. For the CDR3, the DNA is TGTGCCAGCAGCCAAGGGACCCAGGGCGGCGGGGAGCTGTTTTTT. It specifies CASSQGTQGGGELFF. Full variable domain (outside the CDR3, taken from reference TRBV3-1 and TRBJ2-2): DTAVSQTPKYLVTQMGNDKSIKCEQNLGHDTMYWYKQDSKKFLKIMFSYNNKELIINETVPNRFSPKSPDKAHLNLHINSLELGDSAVYFCASSQGTQGGGELFFGEGSRLTVL.

The chain recombines TRBV29-1 with TRBJ1-2; possible D gene TRBD1, 5 bases. The V end lost 3 bases, the J end lost 5 bases, and 16 bases lay between the germline ends. The length of the CDR3 is 14 residues. Germline V lookup: CDR1 SQVTM, CDR2 ANQGSEA. In DNA form, the CDR3 reads TGCAGCGTTGATGCCGGGACCGGCGTTTATGGCTACACCTTC. Translation gives CSVDAGTGVYGYTF.

V and J are TRBV27 and TRBJ2-4, with D unresolved. The J call may be in error: the DNA end matches TRBJ2-7 better. The CDR3 spans 14 residues. The germline gives CDR1 MNHEY, CDR2 SMNVEV (reference sequence). CDR3 bases: TGTGCCAGCAGTTTATCCGACAACTCCTACGAGCAGTACTTC. As protein: CASSLSDNSYEQYF.

The table lists this clonotype with a count of one. The CDR3 sequence is CASSSRLAGGQETQYF. The CDR3 DNA reads as TGTGCCAGCAGCTCCCGACTAGCGGGAGGCCAAGAGACCCAGTACTTC. The chain carries TRBV11-2 and TRBJ2-5; 13 positions match TRBD2. The CDR3 is 16 residues long. Losses at the gene ends were 4 bases for V and 1 base for J; bases not matched to a gene: 3. Germline V gene data show CDR1 as SGHAT and CDR2 as FQNNGV.

V is TRBV11-2 and J is TRBJ2-6, with TRBD2 identical over 14 bases. The CDR3 is 21 residues long. J gave up 4 bases and V 4 bases, and 15 bases lay outside the gene matches. Germline lookup yields CDR1 SGHAT and CDR2 FQNNGV. Written as DNA, the CDR3 is TGTGCCAGCAGCTCACATGGACTAGCGGGAGGTGTATTGGTCGGGGCCAACGTCCTGACTTTC. Its protein is CASSSHGLAGGVLVGANVLTF.